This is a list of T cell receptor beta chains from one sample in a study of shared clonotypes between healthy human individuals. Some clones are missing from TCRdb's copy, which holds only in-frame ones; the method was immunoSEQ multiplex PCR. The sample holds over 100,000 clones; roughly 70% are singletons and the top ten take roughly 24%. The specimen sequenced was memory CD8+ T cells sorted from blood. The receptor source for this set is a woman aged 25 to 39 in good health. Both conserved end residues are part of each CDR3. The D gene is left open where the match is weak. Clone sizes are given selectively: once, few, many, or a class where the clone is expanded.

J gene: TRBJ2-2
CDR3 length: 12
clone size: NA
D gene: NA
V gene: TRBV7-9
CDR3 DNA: TGTGCCAGCAGCTTAGAAGTGGGGGAGCTGTTTTTT
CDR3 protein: CASSLEVGELFF

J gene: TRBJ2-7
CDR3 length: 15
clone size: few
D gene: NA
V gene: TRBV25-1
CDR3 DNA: TGTGCCAGCACTTTCCGGATAACACGGAGCTACGAGCAGTACTTC
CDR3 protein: CASTFRITRSYEQYF

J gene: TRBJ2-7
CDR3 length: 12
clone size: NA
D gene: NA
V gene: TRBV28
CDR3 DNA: TGTGCCAGCAGTCCATACGCTGTCGAGCAGTACTTC
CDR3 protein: CASSPYAVEQYF

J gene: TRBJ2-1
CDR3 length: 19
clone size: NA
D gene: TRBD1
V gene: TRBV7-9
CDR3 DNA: TGTGCCAGCAGCTCAAACCCCTGGGACAGTCCGGTCACTTACAATGAGCAGTTCTTC
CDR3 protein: CASSSNPWDSPVTYNEQFF

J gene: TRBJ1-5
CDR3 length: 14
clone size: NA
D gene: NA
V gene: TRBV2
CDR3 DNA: TGTGCCGCAGGTCGTAATTCGGGCGATCAGCCCCAGCATTTT
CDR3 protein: CAAGRNSGDQPQHF

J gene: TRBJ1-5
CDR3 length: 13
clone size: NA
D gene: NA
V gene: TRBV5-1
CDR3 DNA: TGCGCCAGCAGCTTGGGCACGAGTCAGCCCCAGCATTTT
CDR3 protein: CASSLGTSQPQHF

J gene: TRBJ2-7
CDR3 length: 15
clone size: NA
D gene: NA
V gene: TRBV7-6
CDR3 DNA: TGTGCCAGCAGCACGCCCAGTGGGGAAAGGAACGAGCAGTACTTC
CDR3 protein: CASSTPSGERNEQYF

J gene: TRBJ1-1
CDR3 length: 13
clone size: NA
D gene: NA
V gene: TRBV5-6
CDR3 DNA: TGTGCCAGCAGCTTGACACCGAACACTGAAGCTTTCTTT
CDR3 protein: CASSLTPNTEAFF

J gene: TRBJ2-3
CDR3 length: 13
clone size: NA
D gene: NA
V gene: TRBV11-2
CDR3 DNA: TGTGCCAGCAGCTTCCCCGCCACAGATACGCAGTATTTT
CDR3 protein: CASSFPATDTQYF

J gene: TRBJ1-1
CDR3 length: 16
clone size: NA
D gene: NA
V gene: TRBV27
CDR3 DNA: TGTGCCAGCAGTTTACTGGGACCGGCGTGGGACACTGAAGCTTTCTTT
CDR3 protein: CASSLLGPAWDTEAFF

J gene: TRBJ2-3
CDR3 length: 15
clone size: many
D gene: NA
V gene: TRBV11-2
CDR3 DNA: TGTGCCAGCAGCTTAGGGGCTTGGGACACAGATACGCAGTATTTT
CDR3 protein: CASSLGAWDTDTQYF

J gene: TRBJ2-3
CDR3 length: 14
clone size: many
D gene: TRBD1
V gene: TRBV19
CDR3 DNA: TGTGCCAGTAGTAGGACAGGGCGCACAGATACGCAGTATTTT
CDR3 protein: CASSRTGRTDTQYF

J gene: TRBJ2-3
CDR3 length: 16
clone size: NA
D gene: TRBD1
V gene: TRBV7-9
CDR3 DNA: TGTGCCAGCAGTTTTATGGGACAGATTTTCACAGATACGCAGTATTTT
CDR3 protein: CASSFMGQIFTDTQYF

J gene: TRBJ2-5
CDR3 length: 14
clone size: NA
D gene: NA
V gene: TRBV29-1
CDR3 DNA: TGCAGCGACACACACCTTGCGGGGAGTCAGACCCAGTACTTC
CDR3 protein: CSDTHLAGSQTQYF